The next 24 T cell receptor beta chains were all read from a single sample in a study of blood T cell repertoires in COVID-19. Clones were read by immunoSEQ multiplex PCR, and TCRdb kept only the in-frame ones, dropping some. Of around 92,000 clones listed, roughly 70% are singletons. Sequenced material: peripheral blood. The receptors stem from a man between 65 and 85 years old with COVID-19, enrolled during active disease.

The chain couples TRBV11-1 to TRBJ2-1, with 10 nucleotides matching TRBD2. The junction had 7 bases not matched to a gene; V was cut back by 0 bases and J by 8 bases. The CDR3 runs to 16 residues. The germline V gene encodes CDR1 SGHAT and CDR2 FQDESV (reference sequence). The CDR3 DNA follows: TGTGCCAGCAGCTTAGCGCTTACTAGCGGGATCTATGAGCAGTTCTTC. It is translated as CASSLALTSGIYEQFF.

This clone occurred once. This chain links TRBV7-6 with TRBJ2-7; a possible D gene is TRBD1 (6 bases). Trimming removed 4 bases from V and 5 bases from J, with 12 bases in between. This CDR3 is 13 amino acids long. CDR1 and CDR2 from the germline V gene are SGHVS and FNYEAQ. The CDR3 sequence is CASSSRDTHEQYF. The CDR3 region has the DNA TGTGCCAGCAGCTCCCGGGACACCCACGAGCAGTACTTC.

V is TRBV3-1 (or the pseudogene TRBV3-2) and J is TRBJ2-7, with 12 bases aligning to TRBD2. The V segment lost 6 bases and the J segment 7 bases; nucleotides outside the gene matches: 13. Germline V gives CDR1 LGHDT, CDR2 YNNKEL (reference sequence). The CDR3 has 16 amino acids. Written as DNA, the CDR3 is TGTGCCAGCAGTCCTGGACTAGCGGGAAGCTTAGGGGAGCAGTACTTC. Its protein product is CASSPGLAGSLGEQYF.

This clone was counted a single time. The rearrangement joins TRBV5-4 to TRBJ2-7; 7 bases match TRBD1. Germline loops: CDR1 SGHNT, CDR2 YYREEE (reference sequence). V shed 1 base, J shed 0 bases, and the junction held 4 bases outside the gene matches. The CDR3 consists of 15 residues. Written as DNA, the CDR3 is TGTGCCAGCAGCTTGAAGACAGGGATCTCCTACGAGCAGTACTTC. This codes for CASSLKTGISYEQYF.

The rearrangement links TRBV5-1 to TRBJ2-5; D is undetermined. The germline gives CDR1 SGHRS, CDR2 YFSETQ. The germline V and J ends were trimmed by 2 bases and 2 bases, with 10 bases remaining between them. This CDR3 comprises 14 residues. The CDR3 coding sequence is TGCGCCAGCAGCTTTCCGACTCCGCAAGAGACCCAGTACTTC. It specifies CASSFPTPQETQYF.

This clone occurred once. This CDR3 reads CSASPPETQYF. In DNA form, the CDR3 reads TGCAGTGCTAGTCCTCCAGAGACCCAGTACTTC. The J gene is TRBJ2-5, the V gene TRBV20-1; no firm D call. The V and J ends lost 3 bases and 4 bases respectively, with 6 bases between them. The germline gives CDR1 DFQATT, CDR2 SNEGSKA (reference sequence). The CDR3 is 11 residues long.

V gene TRBV6-5 combines with J gene TRBJ2-2; 8 bases match TRBD2. Trimming took 7 bases from V and 5 from J; bases not matched to a gene: 6. CDR3 length equals 14 residues. Per germline, CDR1 MNHEY and CDR2 SVGAGI. Here the CDR3 reads CASTLAGRTGELFF. CDR3 bases: TGTGCCAGCACCCTAGCGGGTAGAACCGGGGAGCTGTTTTTT.

The chain joins TRBV5-1 to TRBJ2-3, with a possible D match to TRBD2 (5 bases). Germline V lookup: CDR1 SGHRS, CDR2 YFSETQ. V was shortened by 0 bases and J by 4 bases, with 9 bases between the two germline ends. This CDR3 is 14 amino acids long. CDR3: CASSLGSGADTQYF. The CDR3 nucleotides read TGCGCCAGCAGCTTGGGGTCCGGGGCAGATACGCAGTATTTT.

V usage is TRBV2 and J usage is TRBJ2-3; 12 bases map to TRBD2. This CDR3 contains 18 residues. Trimming cost V 6 bases and J 4 bases; bases outside gene matches: 14. CDR1 is SNHLY, CDR2 FYNNEI, per germline. The CDR3 DNA sequence: TGTGCCAGCAGCGAACCTAGCGGGAGGGCCTGGAAACCAGATACGCAGTATTTT. It specifies CASSEPSGRAWKPDTQYF.

This clone showed up many times. The chain is built from TRBV3-1 (or the pseudogene TRBV3-2) and TRBJ1-1, with D possibly TRBD1 on 6 matching bases. The ends were cut back, 5 bases at V and 4 bases at J, with 11 bases in the middle. This CDR3 region has 13 residues. Germline CDR1 is LGHDT and CDR2 is YNNKEL (reference sequence). CDR3 protein: CASSKGGTTEAFF. CDR3 coding DNA: TGTGCCAGCAGCAAGGGGGGGACCACTGAAGCTTTCTTT.

This clone was counted a few times. The CDR3 coding sequence is TGTGCCATCGGACAGGGGGAATTATTTGGGGGCAATCAGCCCCAGCATTTT. Translated, it gives CAIGQGELFGGNQPQHF. The V and J genes are TRBV10-3 and TRBJ1-5; TRBD1 aligns across 10 bases. Trimming took 8 bases from V and 2 from J; bases not matched to a gene: 12. Germline V gives CDR1 ENHRY, CDR2 SYGVKD. This CDR3 has 17 residues.

CDR3 region: CATHQLNTGELFF. The CDR3 DNA reads as TGTGCCACCCATCAGTTGAACACCGGGGAGCTGTTTTTT. The gene calls are TRBV28 and TRBJ2-2; D uncertain. The CDR3 has 13 amino acids. Germline V gives CDR1 MDHEN, CDR2 SYDVKM. V lost 10 bases and J 1 base, leaving 10 bases between the germline ends. The variable domain in full, completed from reference TRBV28 and TRBJ2-2, reads DVKVTQSSRYLVKRTGEKVFLECVQDMDHENMFWYRQDPGLGLRLIYFSYDVKMKEKGDIPEGYSVSREKKERFSLILESASTNQTSMYLCATHQLNTGELFFGEGSRLTVL.

V usage is TRBV7-2 and J usage is TRBJ1-6, with 7 nucleotides matching TRBD1. Germline CDR1 SGHTA, CDR2 FQGNSA. CDR3 length: 15 residues. The V and J ends lost 4 bases and 12 bases, in that order; junction bases with no gene match: 12. The DNA of the CDR3 is TGTGCCAGCAGCTCCTACAGGGGCGCTTCCTTACCCCTCCACTTT. Residues: CASSSYRGASLPLHF.

This chain uses TRBV3-1 (or the pseudogene TRBV3-2) with TRBJ2-1; 12 bases are a match to TRBD2. The germline V gene encodes CDR1 LGHDT and CDR2 YNNKEL (reference sequence). This CDR3 has 16 amino acids. Trimming cost V 2 bases and J 1 base; bases outside gene matches: 0. As DNA, the CDR3 is TGTGCCAGCAGCCAACTAGCGGGAGGGTCCTACAATGAGCAGTTCTTC. It codes for CASSQLAGGSYNEQFF.

This chain links TRBV7-9 with TRBJ1-6; tentatively, D is TRBD1 (5 bases). The CDR3 runs to 15 residues. V was shortened by 5 bases and J by 7 bases, with 15 bases between the two germline ends. Per the germline V gene, CDR1 is SEHNR and CDR2 is FQNEAQ (reference sequence). The CDR3 region has the DNA TGTGCCAGCAGCGTATTGGGGCAATCAAATTCACCCCTCCACTTT. It specifies CASSVLGQSNSPLHF.

The chain uses TRBV28 and TRBJ2-5; TRBD2 is a possible D gene (6 bases). The CDR3 spans 14 residues. Trimming took 3 bases from V and 10 from J, leaving 18 bases between them. The V gene's germline CDR1 is MDHEN and CDR2 SYDVKM. CDR3 in amino acids: CASSLPGTSLFQYF. Written as DNA, the CDR3 is TGTGCCAGCAGTTTGCCCGGGACTTCCCTTTTCCAGTACTTC.

The chain recombines TRBV19 with TRBJ2-1; tentative D call: TRBD1 (5 bases). Germline lookup yields CDR1 LNHDA and CDR2 SQIVND (reference sequence). V dropped 10 bases and J dropped 0 bases, with 7 bases sitting between them. The length of the CDR3 is 12 residues. This chain's CDR3 is CATGNSYNEQFF. DNA for the CDR3: TGTGCCACAGGGAACTCCTACAATGAGCAGTTCTTC.

As concerns this clone: This sample includes further DNA sequences coding for the same CDR3. The chain joins TRBV5-1 to TRBJ2-3; a weak D match, TRBD1 (5 bases). Germline V lookup: CDR1 SGHRS, CDR2 YFSETQ. The CDR3 extends over 13 amino acids. Between the trimmed V and J ends, which lost 0 bases and 3 bases, there was a span of 5 bases. The CDR3 region is CASSLEGTDTQYF. The CDR3 DNA reads as TGCGCCAGCAGCTTGGAGGGGACAGATACGCAGTATTTT.

The genes are TRBV12-3 or TRBV12-4 and TRBJ1-5, with a tentative D call TRBD1 (6 bases). V lost 8 bases to trimming and J lost 3 bases, with 11 bases between them. This CDR3 is 13 amino acids long. The CDR3 nucleotides are TGTGCCAGCTGTGGACAGCACAATCAGCCCCAGCATTTT. The encoded protein is CASCGQHNQPQHF.

This clone was seen more than once but under ten times. V and J are TRBV28 and TRBJ1-6; no definite D call. CDR3 length equals 14 residues. Germline CDR1 reads MDHEN; CDR2 reads SYDVKM. With 6 bases removed from V and 9 bases from J, the gap between germline ends came to 15 bases. CDR3 nucleotide sequence: TGTGCCAGCAGCACGCGTCAGGAGGGTTCACCCCTCCACTTT. Its translation: CASSTRQEGSPLHF.

This chain uses TRBV7-9 with TRBJ1-1; D ambiguous. V was trimmed by 1 base and J by 0 bases, leaving 18 bases between them. Germline V gives CDR1 SEHNR, CDR2 FQNEAQ (reference sequence). This CDR3 is built from 18 residues. The CDR3 region is CASSLDRITYRMNTEAFF. CDR3 bases: TGTGCCAGCAGCTTAGACCGCATCACCTACCGCATGAACACTGAAGCTTTCTTT.

This chain connects TRBV28 to TRBJ2-7; maybe TRBD2 (6 bases). This CDR3 has 15 residues. CDR1 MDHEN and CDR2 SYDVKM come from the germline V gene. Deletions cut 7 bases from V and 4 bases from J, with 20 bases between. For the CDR3, the DNA is TGTGCCAGCACCAATTCCGGGACTGAGATATACGAGCAGTACTTC. Amino acid sequence: CASTNSGTEIYEQYF.

V usage is TRBV5-1 and J usage is TRBJ1-1; TRBD1 agrees at 8 bases. Germline assignment: CDR1 SGHRS and CDR2 YFSETQ. The V segment lost 0 bases and the J segment 4 bases; nucleotides outside the gene matches: 5. The CDR3 has 15 residues. This CDR3 reads CASSLARGQTTEAFF. In DNA, the CDR3 is TGCGCCAGCAGCTTGGCCAGGGGGCAAACCACTGAAGCTTTCTTT.

The chain employs TRBV5-5 and TRBJ2-2; perhaps TRBD1 as D (5 bases). Germline V gives CDR1 SGHKS, CDR2 YYEKEE (reference sequence). Trimming stripped 4 bases from V and 4 bases from J, with 20 bases between. The CDR3 spans 17 residues. The CDR3 reads CASSRHGSLQGTGELFF. The CDR3 region has the DNA TGTGCCAGCAGCCGACACGGATCTCTCCAGGGCACCGGGGAGCTGTTTTTT.